This T cell receptor (beta chain) was sequenced during a study of T cell repertoires in cytomegalovirus infection. In the study overall: Public TCR beta signatures indicated both CMV infection and matching HLA type.

One entry per CDR3 protein, called by TCRdb with MiXCR from the reads. The sample has 150,000 to 160,000 distinct CDR3 sequences, 23% seen once. Study outcomes and limitations: Clonotypes of TCR beta that were HLA-C-restricted and CMV-specific dominated the ex vivo response.

This clonotype showed up many times. What it binds is not known. Germline assignment: CDR1 DFQATT and CDR2 SNEGSKA (reference sequence). V was cut by 6 bases and J by 3 bases, with 8 bases left in between. The CDR3 runs to 11 residues. The TCR comes from a human donor in good health (CMV status not recorded). Some clones in this sample may be carry-over from other donors' samples. The chain has TRBV20-1 and TRBJ2-5; D is perhaps TRBD1 (5 bases). Sequenced: PBMCs. CDR3 sequence (DNA): TGCAGTGCGCTAGGGGAAGAGACCCAGTACTTC. Translating gives CSALGEETQYF.